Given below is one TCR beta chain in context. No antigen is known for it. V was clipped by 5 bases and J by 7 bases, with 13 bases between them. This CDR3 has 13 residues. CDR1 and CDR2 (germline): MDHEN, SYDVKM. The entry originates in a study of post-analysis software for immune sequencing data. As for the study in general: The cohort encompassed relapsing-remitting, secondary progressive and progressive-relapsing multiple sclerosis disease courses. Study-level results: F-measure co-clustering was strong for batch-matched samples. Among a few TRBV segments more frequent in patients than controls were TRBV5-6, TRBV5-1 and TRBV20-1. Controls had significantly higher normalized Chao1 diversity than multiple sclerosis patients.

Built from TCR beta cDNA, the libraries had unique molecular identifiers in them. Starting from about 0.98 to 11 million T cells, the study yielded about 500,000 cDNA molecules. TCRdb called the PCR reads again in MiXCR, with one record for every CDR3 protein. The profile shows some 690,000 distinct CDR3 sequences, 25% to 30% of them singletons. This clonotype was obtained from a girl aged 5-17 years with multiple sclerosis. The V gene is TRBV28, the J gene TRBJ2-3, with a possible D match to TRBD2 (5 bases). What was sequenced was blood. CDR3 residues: CASSILEGNTQYF. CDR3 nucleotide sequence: TGTGCCAGCAGTATCCTCGAGGGAAATACGCAGTATTTT.